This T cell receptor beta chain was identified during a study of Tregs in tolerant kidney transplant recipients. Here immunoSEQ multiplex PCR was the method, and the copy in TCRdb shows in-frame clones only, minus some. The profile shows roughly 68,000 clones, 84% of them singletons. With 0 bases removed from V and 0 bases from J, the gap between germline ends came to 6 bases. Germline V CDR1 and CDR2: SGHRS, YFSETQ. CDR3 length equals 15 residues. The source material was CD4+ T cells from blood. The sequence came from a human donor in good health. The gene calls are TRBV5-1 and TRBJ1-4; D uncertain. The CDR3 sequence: CASSLDGSTNEKLFF. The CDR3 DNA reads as TGCGCCAGCAGCTTGGACGGCTCAACTAATGAAAAACTGTTTTTT.